This TCR beta chain was captured by sequencing in a study of CD8+ T cells in alopecia areata. Across the whole study: Tofacitinib continued for 6 to 18 months and was then withheld for 6 months. Severity was scored as percentage of affected scalp area in treated patients. Study-level points and caveats: With tofacitinib ongoing, many expanded lesional clones persisted in both scalp and blood.

Treatment of the sample: oral pan-JAK inhibitor, 5-10 mg twice daily. PBMCs provided sorted CD4+ and CD8+ T cells. This CDR3 is built from 16 residues. Germline V gene sequence: CDR1 MNHEY, CDR2 SMNVEV (reference sequence). Trimming removed 5 bases at V and 2 bases at J, with 18 bases between. Reverse transcribed after extraction, RNA yielded cDNA as the sequencing template. Produced via immunoSEQ multiplex PCR; TCRdb's table is partial and in-frame only. Here the sample spans around 170,000 clones, roughly 46% being singletons. Only a few counts were recorded for this clone. Antigen: not known. The J gene is TRBJ2-5, the V gene TRBV27; TRBD1 is a possible D gene (7 bases). This receptor was taken from a human donor with alopecia areata. The material was CD8+ T cells sorted from blood, obtained at approximately week 52, from a patient treated with tofacitinib. CDR3 sequence (DNA): TGTGCCAGCAGTCCGTCAACAGGGGAGGCACAAGAGACCCAGTACTTC. It translates to CASSPSTGEAQETQYF.